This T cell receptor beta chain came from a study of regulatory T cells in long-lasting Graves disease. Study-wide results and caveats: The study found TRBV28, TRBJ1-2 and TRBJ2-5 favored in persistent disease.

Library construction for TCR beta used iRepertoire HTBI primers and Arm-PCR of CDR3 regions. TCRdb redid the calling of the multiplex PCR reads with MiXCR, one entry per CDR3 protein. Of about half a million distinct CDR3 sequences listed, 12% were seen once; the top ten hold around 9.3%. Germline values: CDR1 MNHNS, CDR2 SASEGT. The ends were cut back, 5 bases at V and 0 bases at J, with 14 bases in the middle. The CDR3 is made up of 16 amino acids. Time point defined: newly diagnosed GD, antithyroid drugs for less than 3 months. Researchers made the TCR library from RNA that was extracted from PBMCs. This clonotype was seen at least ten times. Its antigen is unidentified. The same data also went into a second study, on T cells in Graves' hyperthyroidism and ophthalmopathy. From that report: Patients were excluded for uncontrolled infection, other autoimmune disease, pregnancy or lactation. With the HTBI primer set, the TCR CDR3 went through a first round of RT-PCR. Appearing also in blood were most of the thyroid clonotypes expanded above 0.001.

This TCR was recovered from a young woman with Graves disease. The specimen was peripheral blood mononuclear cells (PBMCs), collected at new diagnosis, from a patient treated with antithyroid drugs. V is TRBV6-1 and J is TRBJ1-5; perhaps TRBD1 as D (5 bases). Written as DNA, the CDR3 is TGTGCCAGCAGTAACGACAGTCCATATAGCAATCAGCCCCAGCATTTT. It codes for CASSNDSPYSNQPQHF.